This T cell receptor (beta chain) was observed in a study of shared T cell receptors in the human thymus. Here immunoSEQ multiplex PCR was the method, and the copy in TCRdb shows in-frame clones only, minus some. The sample lists about 500,000 clones, 70% to 80% occurring once. These sequences were also reported in another study, on human thymus T cells. That report adds: Corrective surgery for congenital heart defects was being performed on the healthy Finnish infants who were the donors. The study used thymus tissue resected during corrective heart surgery. In thymic and blood repertoires alike, V and J usage looked biased. Related studies noted strongly shared thymic repertoires across unrelated people.

The TCR originated in a boy in the first two years of life with a congenital heart defect. Sequences were obtained from thymocytes.

CDR3 DNA: TGCAGCGTAGCCATCCCGACGGAGGGGAACGAGCAGTACTTC. This codes for CSVAIPTEGNEQYF. The V gene is TRBV29-1, the J gene TRBJ2-7, with D possibly matching TRBD2 (6 bases). There are 14 residues in the CDR3. V was clipped by 6 bases and J by 5 bases, with 20 bases between them. Germline-derived CDR1 and CDR2 are SQVTM and ANQGSEA.